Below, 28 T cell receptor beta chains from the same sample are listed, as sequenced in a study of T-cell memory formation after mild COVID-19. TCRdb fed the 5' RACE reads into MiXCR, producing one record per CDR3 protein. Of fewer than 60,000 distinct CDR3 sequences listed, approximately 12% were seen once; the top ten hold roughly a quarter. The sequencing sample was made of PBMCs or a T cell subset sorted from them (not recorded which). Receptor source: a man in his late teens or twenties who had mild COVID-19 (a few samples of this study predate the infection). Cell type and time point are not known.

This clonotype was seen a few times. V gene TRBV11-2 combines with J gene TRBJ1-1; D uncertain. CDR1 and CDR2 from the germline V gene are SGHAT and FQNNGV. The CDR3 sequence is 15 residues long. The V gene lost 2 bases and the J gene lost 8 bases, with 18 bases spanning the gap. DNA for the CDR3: TGTGCCAGCAGCTTAATGGCCGAGGGTCTGAAGGAAGCTTTCTTT. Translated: CASSLMAEGLKEAFF.

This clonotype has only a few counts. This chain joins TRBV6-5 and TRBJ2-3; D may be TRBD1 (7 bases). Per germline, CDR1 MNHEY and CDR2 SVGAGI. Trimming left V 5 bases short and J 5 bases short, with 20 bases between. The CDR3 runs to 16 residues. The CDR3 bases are TGTGCCAGCAGTCAGGGGGGCCTTAAGCTTGGAGATACGCAGTATTTT. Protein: CASSQGGLKLGDTQYF.

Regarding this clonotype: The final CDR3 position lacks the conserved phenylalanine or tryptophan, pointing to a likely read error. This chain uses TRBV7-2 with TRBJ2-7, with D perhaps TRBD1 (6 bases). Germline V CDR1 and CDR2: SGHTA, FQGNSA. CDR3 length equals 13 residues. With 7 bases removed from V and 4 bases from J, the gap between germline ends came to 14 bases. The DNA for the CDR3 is TGTGCCAGCACCACCGGGACACGGTACGAGCAGTACTTA. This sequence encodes CASTTGTRYEQYL.

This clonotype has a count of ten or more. The CDR3 is CASSDSQGSTDTQYF. As DNA, the CDR3 is TGTGCCAGCAGTGACTCACAGGGGTCAACAGATACGCAGTATTTT. V is TRBV6-4 and J is TRBJ2-3, with 7 bases fitting TRBD1. Germline CDR1 and CDR2: MRHNA and SNTAGT. V shed 0 bases, J shed 3 bases, and the junction held 3 bases outside the gene matches. This CDR3 is 15 amino acids long.

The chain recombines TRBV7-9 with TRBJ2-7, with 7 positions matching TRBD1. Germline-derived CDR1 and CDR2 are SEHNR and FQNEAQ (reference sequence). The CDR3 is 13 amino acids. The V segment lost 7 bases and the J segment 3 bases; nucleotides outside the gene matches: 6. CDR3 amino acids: CASMNRGYYEQYF. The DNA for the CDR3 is TGTGCCAGCATGAACAGGGGCTACTACGAGCAGTACTTC.

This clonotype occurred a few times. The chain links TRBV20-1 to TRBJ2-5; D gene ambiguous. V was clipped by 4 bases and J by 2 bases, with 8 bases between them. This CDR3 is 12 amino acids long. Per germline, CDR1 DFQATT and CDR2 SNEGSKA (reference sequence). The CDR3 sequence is CSATPGQETQYF. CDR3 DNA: TGCAGTGCTACCCCAGGTCAAGAGACCCAGTACTTC.

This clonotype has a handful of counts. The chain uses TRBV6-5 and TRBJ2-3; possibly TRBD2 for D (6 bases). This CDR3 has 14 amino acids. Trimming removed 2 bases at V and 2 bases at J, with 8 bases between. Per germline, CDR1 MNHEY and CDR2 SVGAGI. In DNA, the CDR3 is TGTGCCAGCAGTTACCGGGGGTCCACAGATACGCAGTATTTT. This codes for CASSYRGSTDTQYF.

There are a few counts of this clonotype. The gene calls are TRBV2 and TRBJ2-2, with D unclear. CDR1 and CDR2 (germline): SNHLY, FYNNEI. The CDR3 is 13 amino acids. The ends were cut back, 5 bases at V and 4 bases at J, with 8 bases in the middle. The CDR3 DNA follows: TGTGCCAGCAGTTCCCCCGGCACCGGGGAGCTGTTTTTT. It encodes CASSSPGTGELFF. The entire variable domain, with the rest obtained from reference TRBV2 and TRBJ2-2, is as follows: EPEVTQTPSHQVTQMGQEVILRCVPISNHLYFYWYRQILGQKVEFLVSFYNNEISEKSEIFDDQFSVERPDGSNFTLKIRSTKLEDSAMYFCASSSPGTGELFFGEGSRLTVL.

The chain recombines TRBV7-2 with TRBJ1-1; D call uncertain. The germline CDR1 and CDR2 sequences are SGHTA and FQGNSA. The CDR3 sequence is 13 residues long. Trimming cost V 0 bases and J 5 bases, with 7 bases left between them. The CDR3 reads CASSLARTTEAFF. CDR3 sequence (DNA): TGTGCCAGCAGCTTAGCGCGGACGACTGAAGCTTTCTTT. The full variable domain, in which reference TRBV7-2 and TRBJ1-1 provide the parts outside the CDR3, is GAGVSQSPSNKVTEKGKDVELRCDPISGHTALYWYRQSLGQGLEFLIYFQGNSAPDKSGLPSDRFSAERTGGSVSTLTIQRTQQEDSAVYLCASSLARTTEAFFGQGTRLTVV.

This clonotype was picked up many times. CDR3 residues: CASSATAPDEQFF. CDR3 in DNA: TGTGCCAGCAGTGCGACCGCGCCAGATGAGCAGTTCTTC. The V call is TRBV12-3 or TRBV12-4, the J call TRBJ2-1; no clear D gene. The CDR3 runs to 13 residues. Trimming pared 5 bases from V and 8 bases from J, leaving 13 bases between.

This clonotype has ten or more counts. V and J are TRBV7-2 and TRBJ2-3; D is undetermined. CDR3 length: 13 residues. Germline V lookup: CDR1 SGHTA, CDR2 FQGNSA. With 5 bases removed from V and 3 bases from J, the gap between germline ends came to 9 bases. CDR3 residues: CASSSPETDTQYF. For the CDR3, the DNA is TGTGCCAGCAGCAGCCCAGAGACAGATACGCAGTATTTT.

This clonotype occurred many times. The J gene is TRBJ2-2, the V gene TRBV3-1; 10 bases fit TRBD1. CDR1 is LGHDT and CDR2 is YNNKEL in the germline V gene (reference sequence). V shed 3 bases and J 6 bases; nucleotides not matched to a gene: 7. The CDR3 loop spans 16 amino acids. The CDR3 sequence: CASSHPGTGVSGELFF. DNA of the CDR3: TGTGCCAGCAGCCACCCCGGGACAGGGGTTTCCGGGGAGCTGTTTTTT. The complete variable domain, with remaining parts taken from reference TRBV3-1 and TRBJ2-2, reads DTAVSQTPKYLVTQMGNDKSIKCEQNLGHDTMYWYKQDSKKFLKIMFSYNNKELIINETVPNRFSPKSPDKAHLNLHINSLELGDSAVYFCASSHPGTGVSGELFFGEGSRLTVL.

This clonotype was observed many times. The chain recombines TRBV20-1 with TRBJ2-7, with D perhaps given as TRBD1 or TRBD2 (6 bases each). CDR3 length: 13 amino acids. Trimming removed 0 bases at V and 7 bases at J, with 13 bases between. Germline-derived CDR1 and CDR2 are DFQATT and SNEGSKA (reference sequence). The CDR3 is CSARDRGPNEQYF. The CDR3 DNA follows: TGCAGTGCTAGAGATCGGGGGCCGAATGAGCAGTACTTC.

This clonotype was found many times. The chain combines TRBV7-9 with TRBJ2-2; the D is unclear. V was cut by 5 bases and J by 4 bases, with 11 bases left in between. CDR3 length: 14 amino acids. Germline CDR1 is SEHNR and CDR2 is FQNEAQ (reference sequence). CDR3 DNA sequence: TGTGCCAGCAGCCTACATCTTAGCACCGGGGAGCTGTTTTTT. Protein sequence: CASSLHLSTGELFF.

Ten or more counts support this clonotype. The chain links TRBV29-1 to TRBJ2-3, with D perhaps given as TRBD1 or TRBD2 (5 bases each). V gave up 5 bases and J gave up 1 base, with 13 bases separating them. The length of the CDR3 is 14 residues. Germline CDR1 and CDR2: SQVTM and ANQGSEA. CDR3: CSVPQGPRTDTQYF. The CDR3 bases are TGCAGCGTTCCGCAGGGACCTCGCACAGATACGCAGTATTTT.

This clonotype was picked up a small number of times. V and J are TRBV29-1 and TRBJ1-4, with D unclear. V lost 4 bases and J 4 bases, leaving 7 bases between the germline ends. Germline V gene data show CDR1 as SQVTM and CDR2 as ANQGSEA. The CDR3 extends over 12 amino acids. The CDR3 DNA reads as TGCAGCGTTGGCTGGGGTAATGAAAAACTGTTTTTT. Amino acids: CSVGWGNEKLFF.

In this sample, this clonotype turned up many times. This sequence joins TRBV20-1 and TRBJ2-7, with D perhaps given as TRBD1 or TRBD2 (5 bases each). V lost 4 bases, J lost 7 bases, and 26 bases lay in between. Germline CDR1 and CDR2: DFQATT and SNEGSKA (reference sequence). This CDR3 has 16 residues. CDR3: CSAMGERWGSLREQYF. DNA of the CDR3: TGCAGTGCTATGGGGGAACGTTGGGGATCTCTACGTGAGCAGTACTTC.

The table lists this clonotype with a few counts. CDR3 in DNA: TGTGCCAGCAGTGTCCTGGGGCAGGGGAATCAACAGCCCCAGCATTTT. Its protein is CASSVLGQGNQQPQHF. This sequence joins TRBV12-3 or TRBV12-4 and TRBJ1-5; D might be TRBD1 (6 bases). The V end lost 5 bases, the J end lost 7 bases, and 21 bases lay between the germline ends. The CDR3 totals 16 residues.

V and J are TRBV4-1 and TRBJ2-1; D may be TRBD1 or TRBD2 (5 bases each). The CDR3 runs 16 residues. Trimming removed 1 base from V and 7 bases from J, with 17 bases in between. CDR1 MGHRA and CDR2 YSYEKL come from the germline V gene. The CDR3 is CASSQARPRAGNEQFF. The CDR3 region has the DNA TGCGCCAGCAGCCAAGCCCGACCGCGGGCAGGGAATGAGCAGTTCTTC.

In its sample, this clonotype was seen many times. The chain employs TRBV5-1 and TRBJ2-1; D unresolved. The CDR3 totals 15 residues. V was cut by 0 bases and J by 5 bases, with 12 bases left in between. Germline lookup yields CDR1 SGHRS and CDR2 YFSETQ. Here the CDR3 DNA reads TGCGCCAGCAGCTTGGCACAGACTCCGAACAATGAGCAGTTCTTC. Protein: CASSLAQTPNNEQFF.

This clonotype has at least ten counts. CDR3 sequence (DNA): TGCGCCAGCAGCTTGGGGGGGCAGGGGGCCCTCGAGCAGTACTTC. Protein sequence: CASSLGGQGALEQYF. The chain carries TRBV5-1 and TRBJ2-7, with 8 bases that match TRBD1. The CDR3 is 15 amino acids. Trimming at V came to 0 bases and at J to 6 bases, leaving 8 bases not matched to a gene. Germline V CDR1 and CDR2: SGHRS, YFSETQ.

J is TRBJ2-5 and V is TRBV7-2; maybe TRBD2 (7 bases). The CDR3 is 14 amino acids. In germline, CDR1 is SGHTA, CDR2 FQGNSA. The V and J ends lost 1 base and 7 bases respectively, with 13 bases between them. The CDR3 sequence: CASSLGAGAGTQYF. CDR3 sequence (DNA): TGTGCCAGCAGCTTAGGCGCGGGGGCAGGGACCCAGTACTTC.

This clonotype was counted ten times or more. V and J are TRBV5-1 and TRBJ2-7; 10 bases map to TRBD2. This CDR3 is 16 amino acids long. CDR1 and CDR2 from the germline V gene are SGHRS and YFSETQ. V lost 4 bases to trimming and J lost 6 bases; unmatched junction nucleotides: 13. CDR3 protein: CASSPYPSGGFVEQYV. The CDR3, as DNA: TGCGCCAGCAGCCCATACCCTAGCGGGGGCTTTGTCGAGCAGTACGTC.

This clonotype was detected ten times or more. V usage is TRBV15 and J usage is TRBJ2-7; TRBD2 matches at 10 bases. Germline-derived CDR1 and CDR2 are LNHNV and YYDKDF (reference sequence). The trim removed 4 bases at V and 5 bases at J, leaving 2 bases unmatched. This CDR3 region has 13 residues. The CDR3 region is CATSTGLANEQYF. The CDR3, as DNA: TGTGCCACCAGCACGGGACTAGCGAACGAGCAGTACTTC.

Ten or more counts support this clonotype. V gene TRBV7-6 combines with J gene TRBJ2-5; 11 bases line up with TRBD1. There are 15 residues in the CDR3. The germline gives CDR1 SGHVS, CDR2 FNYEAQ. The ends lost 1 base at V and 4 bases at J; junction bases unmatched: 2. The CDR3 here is CASSLGTGGPETQYF. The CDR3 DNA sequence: TGTGCCAGCAGCTTAGGGACAGGGGGCCCAGAGACCCAGTACTTC.

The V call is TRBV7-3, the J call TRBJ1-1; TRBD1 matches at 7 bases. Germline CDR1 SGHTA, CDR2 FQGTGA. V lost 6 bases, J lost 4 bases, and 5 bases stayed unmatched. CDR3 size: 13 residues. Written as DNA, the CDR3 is TGTGCCAGCAGTAAGGGGGCTCTCACTGAAGCTTTCTTT. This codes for CASSKGALTEAFF.

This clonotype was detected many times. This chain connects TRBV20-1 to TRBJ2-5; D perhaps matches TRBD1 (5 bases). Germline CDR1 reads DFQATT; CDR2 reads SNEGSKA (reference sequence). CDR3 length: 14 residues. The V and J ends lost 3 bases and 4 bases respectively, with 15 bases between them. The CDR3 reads CSARLPLGAETQYF. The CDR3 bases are TGCAGTGCTAGGCTCCCCCTAGGGGCAGAGACCCAGTACTTC.

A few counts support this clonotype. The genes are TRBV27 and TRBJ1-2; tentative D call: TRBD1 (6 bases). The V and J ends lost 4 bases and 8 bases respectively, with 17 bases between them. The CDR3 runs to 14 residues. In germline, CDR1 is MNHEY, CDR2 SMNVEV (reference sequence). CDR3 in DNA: TGTGCCAGCAGTTCCCAGGGGATAGGTCAGGGCTACACCTTC. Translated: CASSSQGIGQGYTF.